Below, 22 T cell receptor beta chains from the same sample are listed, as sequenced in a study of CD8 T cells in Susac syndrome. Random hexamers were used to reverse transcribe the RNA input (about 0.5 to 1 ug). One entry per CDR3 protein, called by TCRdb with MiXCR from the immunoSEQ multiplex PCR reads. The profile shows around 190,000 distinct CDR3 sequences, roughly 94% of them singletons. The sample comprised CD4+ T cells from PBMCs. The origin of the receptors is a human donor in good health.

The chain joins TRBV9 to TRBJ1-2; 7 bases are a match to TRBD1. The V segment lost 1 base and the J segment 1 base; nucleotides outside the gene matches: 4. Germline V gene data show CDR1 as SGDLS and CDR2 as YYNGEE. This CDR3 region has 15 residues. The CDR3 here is CASSVRDSINYGYTF. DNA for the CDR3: TGTGCCAGCAGCGTAAGGGACAGCATTAACTATGGCTACACCTTC.

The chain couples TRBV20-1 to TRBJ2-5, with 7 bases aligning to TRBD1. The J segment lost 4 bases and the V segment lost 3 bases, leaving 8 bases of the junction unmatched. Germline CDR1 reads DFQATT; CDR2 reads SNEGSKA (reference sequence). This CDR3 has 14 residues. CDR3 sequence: CSASGTDRGETQYF. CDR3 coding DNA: TGCAGTGCTAGCGGGACAGACCGAGGAGAGACCCAGTACTTC.

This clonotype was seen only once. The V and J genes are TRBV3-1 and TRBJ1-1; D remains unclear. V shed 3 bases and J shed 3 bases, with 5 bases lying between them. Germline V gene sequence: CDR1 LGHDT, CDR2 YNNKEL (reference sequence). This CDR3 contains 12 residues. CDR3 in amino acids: CASSQRYTEAFF. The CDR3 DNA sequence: TGTGCCAGCAGCCAGCGGTACACTGAAGCTTTCTTT.

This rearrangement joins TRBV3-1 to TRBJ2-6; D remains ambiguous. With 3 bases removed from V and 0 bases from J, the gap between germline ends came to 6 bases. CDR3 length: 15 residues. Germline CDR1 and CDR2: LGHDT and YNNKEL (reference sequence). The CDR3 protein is CASSQTFSGANVLTF. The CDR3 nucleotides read TGTGCCAGCAGCCAGACCTTCTCTGGGGCCAACGTCCTGACTTTC.

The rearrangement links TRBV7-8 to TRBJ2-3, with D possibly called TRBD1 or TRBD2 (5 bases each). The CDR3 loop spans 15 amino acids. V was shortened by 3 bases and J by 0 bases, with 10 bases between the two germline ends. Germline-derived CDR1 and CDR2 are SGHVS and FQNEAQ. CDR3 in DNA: TGTGCCAGCAGCTTCGGGACGACTAGCACAGATACGCAGTATTTT. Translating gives CASSFGTTSTDTQYF.

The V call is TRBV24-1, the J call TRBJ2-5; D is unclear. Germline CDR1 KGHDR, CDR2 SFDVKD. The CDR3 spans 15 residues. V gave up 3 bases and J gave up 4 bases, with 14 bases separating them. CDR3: CATSDAAPGTETQYF. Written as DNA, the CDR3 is TGTGCCACCAGTGATGCGGCTCCCGGAACAGAGACCCAGTACTTC.

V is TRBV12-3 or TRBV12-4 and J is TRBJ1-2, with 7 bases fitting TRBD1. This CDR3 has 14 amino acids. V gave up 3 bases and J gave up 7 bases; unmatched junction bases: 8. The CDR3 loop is CASSFNRGGGGYTF. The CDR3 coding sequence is TGTGCCAGCAGTTTTAACAGGGGAGGAGGTGGCTACACCTTC.

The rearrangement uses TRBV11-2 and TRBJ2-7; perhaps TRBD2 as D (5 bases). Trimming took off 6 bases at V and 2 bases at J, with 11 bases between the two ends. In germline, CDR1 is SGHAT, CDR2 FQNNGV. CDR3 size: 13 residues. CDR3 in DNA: TGTGCCAGCAGGCCCGGGATAACCTACGAGCAGTACTTC. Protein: CASRPGITYEQYF.

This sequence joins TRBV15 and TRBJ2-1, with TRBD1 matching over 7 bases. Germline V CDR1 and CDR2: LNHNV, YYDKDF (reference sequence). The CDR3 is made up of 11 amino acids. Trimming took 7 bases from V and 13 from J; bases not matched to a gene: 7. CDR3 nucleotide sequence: TGTGCCACCACCGAGAGGGACAGCCAGTTCTTC. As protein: CATTERDSQFF.

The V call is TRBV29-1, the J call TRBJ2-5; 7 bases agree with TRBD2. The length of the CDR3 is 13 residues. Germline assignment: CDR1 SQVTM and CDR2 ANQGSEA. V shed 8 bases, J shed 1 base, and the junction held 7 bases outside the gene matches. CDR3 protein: CSLPPSGQETQYF. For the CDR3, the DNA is TGCAGCTTACCACCTAGCGGCCAAGAGACCCAGTACTTC.

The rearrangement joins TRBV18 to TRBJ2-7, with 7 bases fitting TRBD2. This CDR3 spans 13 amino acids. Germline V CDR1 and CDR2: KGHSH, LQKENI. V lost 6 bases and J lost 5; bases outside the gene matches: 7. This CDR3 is CASSGGSGHEQYF. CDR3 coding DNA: TGTGCCAGCTCCGGCGGGAGCGGACACGAGCAGTACTTC.

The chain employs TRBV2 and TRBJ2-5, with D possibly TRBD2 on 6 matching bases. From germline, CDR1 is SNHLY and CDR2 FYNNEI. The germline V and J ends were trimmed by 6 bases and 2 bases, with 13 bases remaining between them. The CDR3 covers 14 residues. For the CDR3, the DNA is TGTGCCAGCAGAGAAAGGACTAATCAAGAGACCCAGTACTTC. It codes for CASRERTNQETQYF.

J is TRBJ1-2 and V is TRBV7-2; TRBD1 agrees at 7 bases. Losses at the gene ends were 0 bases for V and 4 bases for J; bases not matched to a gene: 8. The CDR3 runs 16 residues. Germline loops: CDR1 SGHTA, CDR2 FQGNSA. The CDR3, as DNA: TGTGCCAGCAGCTTAGCCCGCACCCGGGACAGCTATGGCTACACCTTC. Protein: CASSLARTRDSYGYTF.

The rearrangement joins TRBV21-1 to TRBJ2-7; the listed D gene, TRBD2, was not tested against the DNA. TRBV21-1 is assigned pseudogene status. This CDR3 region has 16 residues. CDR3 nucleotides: TGTGCCAGCAGCAAAGTGGGGGGGACTCGTTCCTACGAGCAGTACTTC. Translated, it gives CASSKVGGTRSYEQYF.

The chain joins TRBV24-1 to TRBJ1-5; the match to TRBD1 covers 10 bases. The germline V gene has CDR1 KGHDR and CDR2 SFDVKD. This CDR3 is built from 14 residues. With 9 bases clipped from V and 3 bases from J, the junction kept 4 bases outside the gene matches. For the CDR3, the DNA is TGTGCCACCTCAGGGACAGGGGACAATCAGCCCCAGCATTTT. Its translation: CATSGTGDNQPQHF.

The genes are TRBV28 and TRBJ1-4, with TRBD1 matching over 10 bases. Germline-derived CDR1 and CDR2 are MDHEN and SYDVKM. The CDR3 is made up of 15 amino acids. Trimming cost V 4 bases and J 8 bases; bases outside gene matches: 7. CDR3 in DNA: TGTGCCAGCAGTTCTCCGGGACAGGGGAGGGAAAAACTGTTTTTT. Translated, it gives CASSSPGQGREKLFF.

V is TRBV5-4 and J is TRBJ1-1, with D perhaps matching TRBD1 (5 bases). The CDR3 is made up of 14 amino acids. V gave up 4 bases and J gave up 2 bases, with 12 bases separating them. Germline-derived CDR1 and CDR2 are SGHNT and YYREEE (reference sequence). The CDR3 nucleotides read TGTGCCAGCAGCCGAATAGACAGTAACACTGAAGCTTTCTTT. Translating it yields CASSRIDSNTEAFF.

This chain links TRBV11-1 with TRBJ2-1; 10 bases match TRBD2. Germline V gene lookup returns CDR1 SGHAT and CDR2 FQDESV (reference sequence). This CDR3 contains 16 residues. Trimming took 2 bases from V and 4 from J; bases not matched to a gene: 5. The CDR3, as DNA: TGTGCCAGCAGCTTAATAAGGACTAGCGGATACAATGAGCAGTTCTTC. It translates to CASSLIRTSGYNEQFF.

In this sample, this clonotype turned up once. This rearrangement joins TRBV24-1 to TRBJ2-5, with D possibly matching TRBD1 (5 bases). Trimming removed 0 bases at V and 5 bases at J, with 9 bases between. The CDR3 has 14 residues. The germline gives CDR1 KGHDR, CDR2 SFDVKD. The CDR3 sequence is CATSDLQGGETQYF. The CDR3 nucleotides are TGTGCCACCAGTGATTTGCAGGGTGGGGAGACCCAGTACTTC.

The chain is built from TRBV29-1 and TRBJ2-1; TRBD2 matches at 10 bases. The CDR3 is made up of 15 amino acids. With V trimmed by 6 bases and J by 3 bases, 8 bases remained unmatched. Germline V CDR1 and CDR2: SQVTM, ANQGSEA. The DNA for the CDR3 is TGCAGCGTCGACCCTAGCGGGAGTCTCTACAATGAGCAGTTCTTC. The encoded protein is CSVDPSGSLYNEQFF.

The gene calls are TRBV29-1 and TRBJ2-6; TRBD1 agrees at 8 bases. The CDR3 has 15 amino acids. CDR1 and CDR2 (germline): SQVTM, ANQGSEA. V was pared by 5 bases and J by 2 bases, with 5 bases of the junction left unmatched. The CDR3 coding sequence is TGCAGCGTTAGGACAGGGCGGGCTGGGGCCAACGTCCTGACTTTC. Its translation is CSVRTGRAGANVLTF.

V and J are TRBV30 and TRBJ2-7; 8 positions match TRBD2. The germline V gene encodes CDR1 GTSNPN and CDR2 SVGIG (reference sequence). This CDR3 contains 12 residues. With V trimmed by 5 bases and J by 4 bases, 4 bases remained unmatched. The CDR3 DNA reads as TGTGCCTGGGGGACTAGTCGGTACGAGCAGTACTTC. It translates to CAWGTSRYEQYF.